This T cell receptor (beta chain) stems from a study of human T cells and chemical hapten exposure (dated by TCRdb to 2020 to 2022). Study-wide context: For sensitization, 2% DPC in acetone was applied to a 2 cm by 2 cm area of upper inner arm skin. Patients additionally received weekly therapeutic DPC doses to the scalp throughout the approximately 25-week study period. Patch testing was performed on the upper back with Finn chambers containing 0.01% DPC, and the patch tests were scored after 6 days according to International Contact Dermatitis Research Group standards. The patient cohort, mostly female, included alopecia areata with under or over 50% scalp involvement, alopecia totalis and alopecia universalis. Libraries were pooled for sequencing, and per-sample TCR yields varied mainly because of small differences in library volumes within the pool. The study tracked peripheral blood TCR repertoire changes in vivo during primary and secondary sensitization to the hapten diphenylcyclopropenone (DPC) in alopecia patients. Blood was sampled from patients pre-sensitization (week 0) and at 2, 6 and about 24 weeks after DPC sensitization. Under 30 alopecia patients gave blood for TCR sequencing at one to four time points (pre-sensitization, 2, 6 and 24 weeks).

Cut back by 4 bases and 4 bases, the V and J ends lie 3 bases apart. The CDR3 holds 11 amino acids from the cysteine to the phenylalanine. Left in the record is the CDR3 DNA by itself, 33 bases read in frame from the first base. CDR1 and CDR2, looked up from the germline V gene, are SGHDN and FVKESK. This clonotype was found a few times. This clone's antigen is unknown. No qualities accompany the bases; no much larger clone lies one base away. This sample's time point label indicates: patch test 3, about 24 weeks after DPC sensitization. Read against the paper, the sample's treatment or condition label means: therapeutic diphenylcyclopropenone sensitization with weekly scalp DPC. At every patch-test visit, the blood draw took place before the patch test was put on. Patients were considered eligible if aged 18 to 70, diagnosed with alopecia and deemed suitable for DPC therapy, and patients were excluded if pregnant. Unfractionated whole blood was collected in Tempus Blood RNA tubes, and total RNA was extracted from that blood.

Results and caveats for the whole study, not just this receptor: Because all patients had alopecia, a presumed autoimmune disease, the immune response of the patients might differ from that of healthy individuals. A positive correlation was found between the number of PT1 expanded TCRs and patch test score, with significance reached at thresholds 8, 16 and 32 but not 4. Expanded TCRs formed significantly more large CDR3 similarity clusters than pre-sensitization or healthy control sets, consistent with antigen-driven responses. DPC sensitization did not change how many TCRs were above 1 in 1000 frequency, and no evidence was found of alterations in global repertoire structure. Repeated subsampling changed both the strength of the expansion versus patch-test correlation and the threshold at which that correlation became significant.

Libraries were made using RACE. Sequencing took place on a NextSeq 500. During library preparation, unique molecular identifiers were attached to individual cDNA molecules so that TCRs could be counted in a quantitative, reproducible way. For every blood RNA sample, sequencing covered both the TCR alpha and TCR beta chains. The published analysis was carried out like this. The median number of TCRs per sample was approximately 93,000, ranging from about 23,224 to 700,000. The Decombinator software suite was used to annotate the V, J and CDR3 of the TCR reads. For the PS versus PT1 abundance plots, all samples were subsampled to the same number of TCRs (28,000). Expanded TCRs were defined as absent before sensitization and observed at least eight times at the 2-week time point. TCRdb's own reprocessing of the public reads used fastp at Q25 and MiXCR and kept productive beta chains. Rows with one shared CDR3 protein collapse into an entry with the most common genes and DNA. The authors' filters were not applied to this entry. Counted in this sample were roughly 50,000 distinct CDR3 sequences; approximately 9.9% of them appeared once. The ten largest account for over 15% of the sample.

Sequencing used whole blood, obtained in connection with sensitization to the hapten diphenylcyclopropenone (DPC). The sequence was collected from a woman in her thirties or forties with alopecia areata. Some clones in this sample may be carry-over from other donors' samples. This sequence uses TRBV14 and TRBJ2-3, with the D gene call left open. This receptor carries the CDR3 CASSLSDTQYF. The DNA is as follows: TGTGCCAGCAGCCTGTCAGATACGCAGTATTTT.